This T cell receptor beta chain was identified during a study of T cells in Graves' hyperthyroidism and ophthalmopathy. Germline V gene lookup returns CDR1 MNHEY and CDR2 SMNVEV (reference sequence). Trimming took 7 bases from V and 4 from J; bases not matched to a gene: 16. The CDR3 covers 17 residues. Thyroid ultrasound, orbital computed tomography, clinical symptoms, and serum thyroxine and TRAb underpinned diagnoses. Authors of the study amplified TCR beta CDR3 regions from RNA transcripts. The TCR CDR3 first-round RT-PCR relied on the HTBI primer set. In TCRdb, the multiplex PCR reads were re-called with MiXCR into one record per CDR3 protein. Among roughly 550,000 distinct CDR3 sequences, more than 15% were seen once, and the ten largest hold approximately 32%. This clonotype was detected ten times or more.

This chain uses TRBV27 with TRBJ1-2; 9 nucleotides agree with TRBD1. This clonotype was sampled from a woman in her twenties or thirties with Graves' ophthalmopathy. Source material: blood. Here the CDR3 reads CASNPTFDRGNSYGYTF. In DNA form, the CDR3 reads TGTGCCAGCAACCCAACATTCGACAGGGGGAATAGCTATGGCTACACCTTC.